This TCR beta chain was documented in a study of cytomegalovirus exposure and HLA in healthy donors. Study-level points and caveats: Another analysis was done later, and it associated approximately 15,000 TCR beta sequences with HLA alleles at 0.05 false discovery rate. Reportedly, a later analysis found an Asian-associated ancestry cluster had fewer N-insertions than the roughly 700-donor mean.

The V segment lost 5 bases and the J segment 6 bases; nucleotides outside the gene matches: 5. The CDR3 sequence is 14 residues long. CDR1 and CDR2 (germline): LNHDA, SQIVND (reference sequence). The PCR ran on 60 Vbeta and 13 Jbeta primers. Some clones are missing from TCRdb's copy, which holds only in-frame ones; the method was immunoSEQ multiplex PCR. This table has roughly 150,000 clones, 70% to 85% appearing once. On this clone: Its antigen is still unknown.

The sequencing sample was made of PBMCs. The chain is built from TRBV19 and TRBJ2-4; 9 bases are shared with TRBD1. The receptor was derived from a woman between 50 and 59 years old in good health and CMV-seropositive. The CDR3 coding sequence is TGTGCCAGTAGTCGTCGACAGGGGGTAAACATTCAGTACTTC. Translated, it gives CASSRRQGVNIQYF.